Presented here are 31 T cell receptor beta chains from one specimen sequenced in a study of blood T cell repertoires in COVID-19. The assay was immunoSEQ multiplex PCR, and TCRdb's table has in-frame clones only and misses some. The sample holds tens of thousands of clones, approximately 91% seen once. The sequenced sample was peripheral blood. These receptor sequences come from a human donor in a cohort sampled during active COVID-19.

Concerning this clone itself: The same CDR3 is also encoded by other DNA sequences in this sample. The chain couples TRBV4-3 to TRBJ1-6, with TRBD1 as a possible D gene (5 bases). Per germline, CDR1 LGHNA and CDR2 YSLEER. This CDR3 is built from 20 residues. V lost 0 bases and J lost 1, with 19 bases in between. The CDR3 DNA sequence: TGCGCCAGCAGCCAAGATGGCGCTGGGGCAGCCTTGTCCTATAATTCACCCCTCCACTTT. It specifies CASSQDGAGAALSYNSPLHF.

V and J are TRBV24-1 and TRBJ2-1, with 10 bases lining up with TRBD1. Germline CDR1 reads KGHDR; CDR2 reads SFDVKD. This CDR3 contains 15 residues. J was trimmed by 6 bases and V by 3 bases; bases with no gene match: 4. Written as DNA, the CDR3 is TGTGCCACCAGTGATCCTAGGACAGGGGGCAATGAGCAGTTCTTC. Protein sequence: CATSDPRTGGNEQFF.

This chain uses TRBV19 with TRBJ2-1; D gene ambiguous. Germline CDR1 is LNHDA and CDR2 is SQIVND (reference sequence). The CDR3 runs to 13 residues. Trimming removed 4 bases from V and 6 bases from J, with 10 bases in between. The CDR3 protein is CASSTRSGNEQFF. The CDR3 region has the DNA TGTGCCAGTAGTACAAGGTCGGGCAATGAGCAGTTCTTC.

This clone was observed a single time. The chain joins TRBV6-2 or TRBV6-3 to TRBJ1-1, with TRBD1 as a possible D gene (6 bases). CDR3 size: 11 residues. V was pared by 4 bases and J by 10 bases, with 10 bases between. Germline loops: CDR1 MNHEY, CDR2 SVGEGT. CDR3 amino acids: CASSWGGVAFF. The CDR3 DNA sequence: TGTGCCAGCAGTTGGGGGGGCGTAGCTTTCTTT.

In its sample, this clone was seen once. The gene calls are TRBV9 and TRBJ2-3, with 12 bases matching TRBD2. The CDR3 totals 16 residues. Trimming at V came to 3 bases and at J to 5 bases, leaving 7 bases not matched to a gene. In germline, CDR1 is SGDLS, CDR2 YYNGEE. This chain's CDR3 is CASSARLAGVQDTQYF. The CDR3 nucleotides are TGTGCCAGCAGCGCCAGACTAGCGGGAGTTCAAGATACGCAGTATTTT.

The V and J genes are TRBV6-6 and TRBJ1-5, with 7 bases fitting TRBD1. The CDR3 runs 15 residues. Per the germline V gene, CDR1 is MNHNY and CDR2 is SVGAGI (reference sequence). V trimming: 5 bases; J trimming: 4 bases; junction bases outside the gene matches: 8. The CDR3 is CASSPRQGENQPQHF. CDR3 DNA sequence: TGTGCCAGCAGTCCTCGACAGGGCGAAAATCAGCCCCAGCATTTT.

The V and J genes are TRBV3-1 (or the pseudogene TRBV3-2) and TRBJ1-4; TRBD1 agrees at 7 bases. The CDR3 totals 13 residues. Germline V gene sequence: CDR1 LGHDT, CDR2 YNNKEL (reference sequence). The V and J ends lost 5 bases and 10 bases, in that order; junction bases with no gene match: 7. CDR3 residues: CASSSRQGGKLFF. The CDR3 DNA sequence: TGTGCCAGCAGCTCCCGACAGGGAGGAAAACTGTTTTTT.

J is TRBJ2-7 and V is TRBV2; the D is unclear. Between the trimmed V and J ends, which lost 2 bases and 0 bases, there was a span of 5 bases. In germline, CDR1 is SNHLY, CDR2 FYNNEI. The CDR3 runs to 13 residues. CDR3 sequence: CASSERSSYEQYF. CDR3 DNA: TGTGCCAGCAGTGAACGGAGCTCCTACGAGCAGTACTTC.

The chain combines TRBV6-1 with TRBJ2-4, with TRBD1 matching 7 bases. Germline CDR1 MNHNS, CDR2 SASEGT. The CDR3 spans 17 residues. Trimming removed 2 bases from V and 0 bases from J; junction bases left unmatched: 7. The CDR3 protein is CASSEWGTVLAKNIQYF. The CDR3 region has the DNA TGTGCCAGCAGTGAATGGGGGACAGTCCTAGCCAAAAACATTCAGTACTTC.

The rearrangement joins TRBV24-1 to TRBJ2-2; TRBD1 matches 9 bases. V lost 7 bases and J lost 3; bases outside the gene matches: 5. Germline V CDR1 and CDR2: KGHDR, SFDVKD. The CDR3 loop spans 15 amino acids. The CDR3 loop reads CATRSTGGYTGELFF. In DNA form, the CDR3 reads TGTGCCACCAGATCGACAGGGGGGTACACCGGGGAGCTGTTTTTT.

J is TRBJ2-1 and V is TRBV19; 11 bases are a match to TRBD2. V shed 5 bases and J 9 bases; nucleotides not matched to a gene: 9. The CDR3 runs to 15 residues. Germline assignment: CDR1 LNHDA and CDR2 SQIVND (reference sequence). CDR3 loop: CASSPIAGGPAEQFF. CDR3 in DNA: TGTGCCAGTAGTCCAATAGCGGGGGGGCCCGCTGAGCAGTTCTTC.

The J gene is TRBJ2-3, the V gene TRBV15; D uncertain. Germline CDR1 reads LNHNV; CDR2 reads YYDKDF (reference sequence). The CDR3 runs to 19 residues. V was shortened by 0 bases and J by 5 bases, with 24 bases between the two germline ends. CDR3 amino acids: CATSRDRSYALVPGDTQYF. The CDR3 coding sequence is TGTGCCACCAGCAGAGACCGTTCATATGCCTTAGTCCCGGGAGATACGCAGTATTTT.

V gene TRBV9 combines with J gene TRBJ2-7, with a possible D match to TRBD1 (5 bases). This CDR3 spans 14 amino acids. Germline V CDR1 and CDR2: SGDLS, YYNGEE. Trimming stripped 4 bases from V and 1 base from J, with 12 bases between. The CDR3 sequence: CASSMDQGSYEQYF. CDR3 DNA sequence: TGTGCCAGCAGCATGGACCAGGGTTCCTACGAGCAGTACTTC.

The J gene is TRBJ2-4, the V gene TRBV9; 7 bases agree with TRBD2. Looked up from germline, CDR1 is SGDLS and CDR2 is YYNGEE. V was pared by 4 bases and J by 8 bases, with 18 bases of the junction left unmatched. CDR3 length: 17 amino acids. CDR3: CASSQGGASRLRDIQYF. The DNA of the CDR3 is TGTGCCAGCAGCCAGGGAGGGGCTAGCCGCCTTAGGGACATTCAGTACTTC.

This clone was picked up one time. V and J are TRBV28 and TRBJ1-3; 7 bases are a match to TRBD1. V was pared by 8 bases and J by 0 bases, with 10 bases of the junction left unmatched. CDR1 and CDR2 (germline): MDHEN, SYDVKM. The CDR3 runs to 16 residues. The CDR3 protein is CASFSGGLNSGNTIYF. The CDR3 DNA sequence: TGTGCCAGCTTTTCAGGGGGACTTAACTCTGGAAACACCATATATTTT.

The gene calls are TRBV11-2 and TRBJ1-2; 11 nucleotides line up with TRBD1. V shed 5 bases, J shed 5 bases, and the junction held 13 bases outside the gene matches. Germline values: CDR1 SGHAT, CDR2 FQNNGV. The CDR3 is made up of 17 amino acids. The CDR3 region is CASSPRVGDRGWYGYTF. CDR3 in DNA: TGTGCCAGCAGCCCCCGCGTTGGGGACAGGGGGTGGTATGGCTACACCTTC.

This clone has just a few counts. The chain employs TRBV19 and TRBJ2-7, with TRBD2 matching over 15 bases. The length of the CDR3 is 16 residues. In germline, CDR1 is LNHDA, CDR2 SQIVND (reference sequence). Trimming at V came to 5 bases and at J to 2 bases, leaving 4 bases not matched to a gene. The DNA of the CDR3 is TGTGCCAGTAGTCCACGGACTAGCGGGAGGGCCTACGAGCAGTACTTC. Amino acids: CASSPRTSGRAYEQYF. Together with reference TRBV19 and TRBJ2-7, the CDR3 gives the full variable domain: DGGITQSPKYLFRKEGQNVTLSCEQNLNHDAMYWYRQDPGQGLRLIYYSQIVNDFQKGDIAEGYSVSREKKESFPLTVTSAQKNPTAFYLCASSPRTSGRAYEQYFGPGTRLTVT.

This CDR3 reads CASSSHSGGSYEQYF. Written as DNA, the CDR3 is TGTGCCAGTAGCTCCCATAGCGGGGGCTCCTACGAGCAGTACTTC. This sequence joins TRBV19 and TRBJ2-7; 9 bases match TRBD2. The CDR3 runs 15 residues. The V gene end was trimmed by 6 bases and the J gene end by 0 bases; junction bases not matched to a gene: 6. Germline assignment: CDR1 LNHDA and CDR2 SQIVND (reference sequence).

The chain employs TRBV30 and TRBJ1-5, with 7 bases identical to TRBD1. Germline V gene sequence: CDR1 GTSNPN, CDR2 SVGIG (reference sequence). This CDR3 has 14 amino acids. Losses at the gene ends were 3 bases for V and 3 bases for J; bases not matched to a gene: 5. CDR3 in DNA: TGTGCCTGGAGCCGGGGACAGATCAATCAGCCCCAGCATTTT. Protein: CAWSRGQINQPQHF.

This chain links TRBV5-8 with TRBJ1-4, with D tentatively TRBD1 (5 bases). Trimming shortened V by 4 bases and J by 10 bases, and 20 bases separated the two germline ends. The CDR3 contains 15 residues. In germline, CDR1 is SGHTS, CDR2 YDEGEE. For the CDR3, the DNA is TGTGCCAGCAGCATACTTTCGGACACCTCGGGAAAACTGTTTTTT. Residues: CASSILSDTSGKLFF.

V is TRBV3-1 (or the pseudogene TRBV3-2) and J is TRBJ2-4; D not certain. CDR1 is LGHDT and CDR2 is YNNKEL in the germline V gene (reference sequence). The length of the CDR3 is 17 residues. The ends were cut back, 2 bases at V and 3 bases at J, with 17 bases in the middle. The CDR3 sequence is CASSQSATVGGKNIQYF. CDR3 DNA: TGTGCCAGCAGCCAATCTGCTACGGTTGGCGGCAAAAACATTCAGTACTTC.

The chain carries TRBV5-8 and TRBJ1-2; TRBD1 matches at 7 bases. Germline values: CDR1 SGHTS, CDR2 YDEGEE. This CDR3 is 16 amino acids long. J gave up 7 bases and V 1 base, and 13 bases lay outside the gene matches. For the CDR3, the DNA is TGTGCCAGCAGCTTGAAGTGGTCAGGGGGTCATTCTGGCTACACCTTC. Amino acids: CASSLKWSGGHSGYTF.

This clone was counted only a few times. CDR3 sequence (DNA): TGTGCCAGCAGCGTAGGTGTTAGCGGGATCGGGGATACGCAGTATTTT. Translation: CASSVGVSGIGDTQYF. The rearrangement links TRBV9 to TRBJ2-3, with TRBD2 matching 8 bases. The J segment lost 6 bases and the V segment lost 0 bases, leaving 9 bases of the junction unmatched. This CDR3 spans 16 amino acids. Per the germline V gene, CDR1 is SGDLS and CDR2 is YYNGEE.

The table lists this clone with a count of one. This chain connects TRBV2 to TRBJ1-4, with TRBD1 matching 9 bases. Germline CDR1 and CDR2: SNHLY and FYNNEI. V was pared by 10 bases and J by 8 bases, with 23 bases of the junction left unmatched. This CDR3 comprises 18 residues. The CDR3 bases are TGTGCCACCCTGGGACAGGGATTGATGTGGGGGAAGAGCGAAAAACTGTTTTTT. Translating it yields CATLGQGLMWGKSEKLFF.

The V call is TRBV6-1, the J call TRBJ2-4, with TRBD1 matching 9 bases. From germline, CDR1 is MNHNS and CDR2 SASEGT. The V and J ends lost 3 bases and 7 bases, in that order; junction bases with no gene match: 10. The CDR3 is 16 amino acids. The CDR3 DNA is TGTGCCAGCAGTGAGGGGGGGGGACAGGGTCGGAACATTCAGTACTTC. Encoded protein: CASSEGGGQGRNIQYF.

This sequence joins TRBV11-2 and TRBJ2-5; 9 bases map to TRBD1. The CDR3 length is 14 residues. The germline gives CDR1 SGHAT, CDR2 FQNNGV. Losses at the gene ends were 5 bases for V and 2 bases for J; bases not matched to a gene: 3. The CDR3 region has the DNA TGTGCCAGCAGCCCGGGACAGGGACAAGAGACCCAGTACTTC. Residues: CASSPGQGQETQYF. The full variable domain, with the rest looked up from reference TRBV11-2 and TRBJ2-5, is EAGVAQSPRYKIIEKRQSVAFWCNPISGHATLYWYQQILGQGPKLLIQFQNNGVVDDSQLPKDRFSAERLKGVDSTLKIQPAKLEDSAVYLCASSPGQGQETQYFGPGTRLLVL.

The V gene is TRBV6-1, the J gene TRBJ1-6; D perhaps matches TRBD1 (5 bases). V was pared by 3 bases and J by 13 bases, with 19 bases between. Germline V gives CDR1 MNHNS, CDR2 SASEGT. This CDR3 has 15 amino acids. The CDR3 DNA sequence: TGTGCCAGCAGTGAGGGTCTCAGAGAGGACATGCCCCTCCACTTT. Residues: CASSEGLREDMPLHF.

The chain carries TRBV27 and TRBJ2-1, with D possibly being TRBD1 (6 bases). The CDR3 has 15 residues. The V end was cut by 6 bases, the J end by 3 bases, with 15 bases between. Germline lookup yields CDR1 MNHEY and CDR2 SMNVEV (reference sequence). Here the CDR3 DNA reads TGTGCCAGCAGCTTTATCCCACAGGGCTACAATGAGCAGTTCTTC. Its protein product is CASSFIPQGYNEQFF.

The V call is TRBV18, the J call TRBJ1-1; D unclear. Deletions cut 2 bases from V and 4 bases from J, with 14 bases between. Germline V gives CDR1 KGHSH, CDR2 LQKENI. The CDR3 is 15 residues long. CDR3 amino acids: CASSPSGSPGTEAFF. The CDR3 bases are TGTGCCAGCTCACCATCGGGTAGTCCGGGCACTGAAGCTTTCTTT.

V and J are TRBV5-4 and TRBJ2-1; D gene unclear. V was pared by 0 bases and J by 7 bases, with 8 bases between. The CDR3 length is 13 residues. In germline, CDR1 is SGHNT, CDR2 YYREEE (reference sequence). The CDR3 reads CASSLVYGNEQFF. The DNA of the CDR3 is TGTGCCAGCAGCTTGGTTTACGGGAATGAGCAGTTCTTC.

The rearrangement uses TRBV19 and TRBJ2-1; 13 bases agree with TRBD2. This CDR3 contains 16 residues. The germline V gene has CDR1 LNHDA and CDR2 SQIVND (reference sequence). After removal of 7 bases from V and 7 bases from J, the junction contained 10 bases not matched to a gene. CDR3 bases: TGTGCCAGTACCCGAACTACTAGCGGGAGGGCTAATGAGCAGTTCTTC. Its translation is CASTRTTSGRANEQFF.